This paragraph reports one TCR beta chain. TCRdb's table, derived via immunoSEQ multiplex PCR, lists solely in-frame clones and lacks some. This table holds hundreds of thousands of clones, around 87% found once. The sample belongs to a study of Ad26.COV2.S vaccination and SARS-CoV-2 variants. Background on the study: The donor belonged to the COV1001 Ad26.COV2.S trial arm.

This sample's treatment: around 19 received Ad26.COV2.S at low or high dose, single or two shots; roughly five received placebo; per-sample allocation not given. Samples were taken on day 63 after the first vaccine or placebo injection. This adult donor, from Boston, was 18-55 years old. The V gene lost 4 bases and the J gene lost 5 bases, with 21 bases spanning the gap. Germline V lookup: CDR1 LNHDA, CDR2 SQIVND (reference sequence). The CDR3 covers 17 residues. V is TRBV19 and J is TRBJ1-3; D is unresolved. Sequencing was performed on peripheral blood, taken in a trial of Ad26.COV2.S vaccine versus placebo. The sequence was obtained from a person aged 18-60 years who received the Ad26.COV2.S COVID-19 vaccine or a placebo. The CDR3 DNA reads TGTGCCAGTAGTAGCCTGGGAACCGACCTGGGGAGAAACACCATATATTTT. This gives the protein CASSSLGTDLGRNTIYF.